This is a list of T cell receptor beta chains from one sample in a study of blood T cell repertoires in COVID-19. Some clones are missing from TCRdb's copy, which holds only in-frame ones; the method was immunoSEQ multiplex PCR. The sample gives about 280,000 clones, roughly 87% of which show up once; over 8% is in the top ten. Source material: peripheral blood. These receptors were taken from a young man with active or convalescent COVID-19. CDR3s include the opening cysteine and the closing phenylalanine or tryptophan. Fields, in order: V gene, clone size, D gene, J gene, CDR3 DNA, CDR3 protein. A D gene is named only where the DNA matches it firmly. Expanded clones are given a class, and other clones once, few, many or no size at all.

v_call: TRBV4-1
clone_size: -
d_call: -
j_call: TRBJ2-4
cdr3_nt: TGCGCCAGCAGCCACCTGACAGTACCCAAAAACATTCAGTACTTC
cdr3_aa: CASSHLTVPKNIQYF

v_call: TRBV15
clone_size: -
d_call: TRBD1
j_call: TRBJ1-5
cdr3_nt: TGTGCCACCAGCAGAGATAGTACTGGTAGGGACAGGGGTTATCAGCCCCAGCATTTT
cdr3_aa: CATSRDSTGRDRGYQPQHF

v_call: TRBV18
clone_size: -
d_call: -
j_call: TRBJ1-1
cdr3_nt: TGTGCCAGCTCAATAGTGAACACTGAAGCTTTCTTT
cdr3_aa: CASSIVNTEAFF

v_call: TRBV5-8
clone_size: -
d_call: -
j_call: TRBJ1-2
cdr3_nt: TGTGCCAGCAGCTTGTCGGGGGGCGAGGAGGATGGCTACACCTTC
cdr3_aa: CASSLSGGEEDGYTF

v_call: TRBV5-8
clone_size: -
d_call: TRBD2
j_call: TRBJ2-1
cdr3_nt: TGTGCCAGCAGCCCATTGACTAGCACCGATGAGCAGTTCTTC
cdr3_aa: CASSPLTSTDEQFF

v_call: TRBV7-9
clone_size: -
d_call: -
j_call: TRBJ2-7
cdr3_nt: TGTGCCAGCAGCTTAGGGAGCGGAGGGATAACCTACGAGCAGTACTTC
cdr3_aa: CASSLGSGGITYEQYF

v_call: TRBV3-1/TRBV3-2
clone_size: -
d_call: -
j_call: TRBJ1-4
cdr3_nt: TGTGCCAGCAGCCAAGGAGGGGAAAAACTGTTTTTT
cdr3_aa: CASSQGGEKLFF

v_call: TRBV9
clone_size: -
d_call: TRBD1
j_call: TRBJ1-2
cdr3_nt: TGTGCCAGCAGCGGACAGGGGAACTATGGCTACACCTTC
cdr3_aa: CASSGQGNYGYTF

v_call: TRBV2
clone_size: -
d_call: -
j_call: TRBJ2-5
cdr3_nt: TGTGCCAGCAGGAACCGGAGTCCCCAGGAGACCCAGTACTTC
cdr3_aa: CASRNRSPQETQYF

v_call: TRBV19
clone_size: -
d_call: -
j_call: TRBJ2-7
cdr3_nt: TGTGCCAGTAGTATAGCGGGATCCTCCGCCTCCGAGCAGTACTTC
cdr3_aa: CASSIAGSSASEQYF

v_call: TRBV7-9
clone_size: once
d_call: TRBD1
j_call: TRBJ2-7
cdr3_nt: TGTGCCAGCAGCGAAGACAGGGGAAGCTCCTACGAGCAGTACTTC
cdr3_aa: CASSEDRGSSYEQYF

v_call: TRBV4-3
clone_size: -
d_call: TRBD1
j_call: TRBJ2-7
cdr3_nt: TGCGCCAGCAGCCAATCCCGCGGACAGGACCCCTACGAGCAGTACTTC
cdr3_aa: CASSQSRGQDPYEQYF

v_call: TRBV11-2
clone_size: once
d_call: TRBD2
j_call: TRBJ2-3
cdr3_nt: TGTGCCAGCAGCCACTATTCCCGGGACTATGTCTTTCCAGATACGCAGTATTTT
cdr3_aa: CASSHYSRDYVFPDTQYF

v_call: TRBV5-1
clone_size: -
d_call: -
j_call: TRBJ2-7
cdr3_nt: TGCGCCAGCAGCTTGGGTGCAAGCTTCTCCCTAATCTACGAGCAGTACTTC
cdr3_aa: CASSLGASFSLIYEQYF

v_call: TRBV11-2
clone_size: -
d_call: TRBD1
j_call: TRBJ2-1
cdr3_nt: TGTGCCAGCAGCTTAGAGTGGGGACAGGGGGCCGACAATGAGCAGTTCTTC
cdr3_aa: CASSLEWGQGADNEQFF

v_call: TRBV7-2
clone_size: few
d_call: -
j_call: TRBJ2-7
cdr3_nt: TGTGCCAGCAGCTTAGTAAGGAGAAACGAGCAGTACTTC
cdr3_aa: CASSLVRRNEQYF

v_call: TRBV6-5
clone_size: once
d_call: TRBD2
j_call: TRBJ2-2
cdr3_nt: TGTGCCAGCCAACTGCAGTGGGGGGGCACCGGGGAGCTGTTTTTT
cdr3_aa: CASQLQWGGTGELFF

v_call: TRBV4-2
clone_size: few
d_call: TRBD2
j_call: TRBJ2-3
cdr3_nt: TGTGCCAGCAGCCCGGGACTATGGGACACAGATACGCAGTATTTT
cdr3_aa: CASSPGLWDTDTQYF

v_call: TRBV7-2
clone_size: few
d_call: TRBD1
j_call: TRBJ2-7
cdr3_nt: TGTGCCAGCAGCTTAGCGGGGTCAGGGGGCTACGAGCAGTACTTC
cdr3_aa: CASSLAGSGGYEQYF

v_call: TRBV4-3
clone_size: few
d_call: TRBD2
j_call: TRBJ2-1
cdr3_nt: TGCGCCAGCAGCCAAGATGGGGCTAGCGGGGGCTACAATGAGCAGTTCTTC
cdr3_aa: CASSQDGASGGYNEQFF

v_call: TRBV10-2
clone_size: -
d_call: TRBD1
j_call: TRBJ1-1
cdr3_nt: TGCGCCAGCAGAGAAACAGGGGGCACTGAAGCTTTCTTT
cdr3_aa: CASRETGGTEAFF

v_call: TRBV27
clone_size: few
d_call: -
j_call: TRBJ1-2
cdr3_nt: TGTGCCAGCAGTTTATCGGGAGTAATCGGTGGCTACACCTTC
cdr3_aa: CASSLSGVIGGYTF

v_call: TRBV3-1/TRBV3-2
clone_size: once
d_call: TRBD1
j_call: TRBJ2-2
cdr3_nt: TGTGCCAGCAGTACCGGGACAGGGGATCTCGGGGCCGGGGAGCTGTTTTTT
cdr3_aa: CASSTGTGDLGAGELFF

v_call: TRBV7-9
clone_size: -
d_call: TRBD2
j_call: TRBJ2-7
cdr3_nt: TGTGCCAGCAGCTTAGAAGATAGCGGGGGGTCCTACGAGCAGTACTTC
cdr3_aa: CASSLEDSGGSYEQYF

v_call: TRBV5-5
clone_size: -
d_call: TRBD1
j_call: TRBJ1-2
cdr3_nt: TGTGCCAGCAGTTCTCAGGGGGCCTATGGCTACACCTTC
cdr3_aa: CASSSQGAYGYTF

v_call: TRBV6-2/TRBV6-3
clone_size: -
d_call: -
j_call: TRBJ2-3
cdr3_nt: TGTGCCAGCAGTTACTCAGCTAGTCCGGATACGCAGTATTTT
cdr3_aa: CASSYSASPDTQYF

v_call: TRBV19
clone_size: -
d_call: -
j_call: TRBJ1-1
cdr3_nt: TGTGCCAGTAGTTGGGGGACAAAGAACACTGAAGCTTTCTTT
cdr3_aa: CASSWGTKNTEAFF

v_call: TRBV4-1
clone_size: -
d_call: TRBD2
j_call: TRBJ2-5
cdr3_nt: TGCGCCAGCAGCCAAGAACAGTTCTCAGCGGGGGTCTCCGGGGCGACCCAGTACTTC
cdr3_aa: CASSQEQFSAGVSGATQYF

v_call: TRBV4-1
clone_size: -
d_call: TRBD2
j_call: TRBJ2-7
cdr3_nt: TGCGCCAGCAGCCAAGGCGGGGGGGCTTACGAGCAGTACTTC
cdr3_aa: CASSQGGGAYEQYF

v_call: TRBV4-2
clone_size: -
d_call: -
j_call: TRBJ2-5
cdr3_nt: TGTGCCAGCAGCCAAGTAGACCAAGAGACCCAGTACTTC
cdr3_aa: CASSQVDQETQYF

v_call: TRBV7-6
clone_size: -
d_call: -
j_call: TRBJ2-7
cdr3_nt: TGTGCCAGCAGCCCCACGGGTGGATTAGGCTACGAGCAGTACTTC
cdr3_aa: CASSPTGGLGYEQYF

v_call: TRBV7-9
clone_size: -
d_call: -
j_call: TRBJ1-3
cdr3_nt: TGTGCCAGCAGCCTCCGTAGCTCTGGAAACACCATATATTTT
cdr3_aa: CASSLRSSGNTIYF

v_call: TRBV23-1
clone_size: -
d_call: -
j_call: TRBJ2-2
cdr3_nt: TGCGCCAGCAGTCAATGCGGCAGGGGCAACACCGGGGAGCTGTTTTTT
cdr3_aa: CASSQCGRGNTGELFF

v_call: TRBV4-1
clone_size: -
d_call: TRBD2
j_call: TRBJ2-3
cdr3_nt: TGCGCCAGCAGCCAAAGCTCCCGACTAGCGGGGGACACAGATACGCAGTATTTT
cdr3_aa: CASSQSSRLAGDTDTQYF

v_call: TRBV7-2
clone_size: -
d_call: -
j_call: TRBJ2-5
cdr3_nt: TGTGCCAGCAGCTTAGTGTGGCAGGGGGAGACCCAGTACTTC
cdr3_aa: CASSLVWQGETQYF

v_call: TRBV12-3/TRBV12-4
clone_size: -
d_call: -
j_call: TRBJ1-2
cdr3_nt: TGTGCCAGCAGTTTAGCGCAGGGCTGCACCTTC
cdr3_aa: CASSLAQGCTF

v_call: TRBV11-2
clone_size: -
d_call: TRBD1
j_call: TRBJ1-2
cdr3_nt: TGTGCCAGCAGCTTTGGGACAGGGGTTATTGGTCGCTATGGCTACACCTTC
cdr3_aa: CASSFGTGVIGRYGYTF

v_call: TRBV9
clone_size: -
d_call: TRBD2
j_call: TRBJ2-2
cdr3_nt: TGTGCCAGCAGCGACACGCCGACTAGCGGGGGTAACACCGGGGAGCTGTTTTTT
cdr3_aa: CASSDTPTSGGNTGELFF

v_call: TRBV13
clone_size: -
d_call: -
j_call: TRBJ1-1
cdr3_nt: TGTGCCAGCAGCCCCCCCAGGGGACCTGAAGCTTTCTTT
cdr3_aa: CASSPPRGPEAFF

v_call: TRBV5-1
clone_size: -
d_call: TRBD2
j_call: TRBJ2-7
cdr3_nt: TGCGCCAGCAGCCTGGGACTACCCTCCTACGAGCAGTACTTC
cdr3_aa: CASSLGLPSYEQYF

v_call: TRBV3-1/TRBV3-2
clone_size: -
d_call: TRBD1
j_call: TRBJ1-1
cdr3_nt: TGTGCCAGCAGCCCTATATATACTGCGGGACAGGGGCTTACTGAAGCTTTCTTT
cdr3_aa: CASSPIYTAGQGLTEAFF

v_call: TRBV7-9
clone_size: -
d_call: -
j_call: TRBJ2-7
cdr3_nt: TGTGCCAGCAGCTTAGGGGAACAGGACCTCTACGAGCAGTACTTC
cdr3_aa: CASSLGEQDLYEQYF

v_call: TRBV10-1
clone_size: -
d_call: -
j_call: TRBJ2-1
cdr3_nt: TGCGCCAGCAGTGACGGGAGCTCCTACAATGAGCAGTTCTTC
cdr3_aa: CASSDGSSYNEQFF

v_call: TRBV2
clone_size: -
d_call: TRBD2
j_call: TRBJ2-5
cdr3_nt: TGTGCCAGCAGTGAAGCGGGGACTAGCCCGAGGGCCCAGTACTTC
cdr3_aa: CASSEAGTSPRAQYF

v_call: TRBV5-8
clone_size: -
d_call: TRBD2
j_call: TRBJ2-5
cdr3_nt: TGTGCCAGCAGCTGGACTAGTGGAGAGACCCAGTACTTC
cdr3_aa: CASSWTSGETQYF

v_call: TRBV19
clone_size: -
d_call: -
j_call: TRBJ1-1
cdr3_nt: TGTGCCAGTAGTATTTATTCGGGAGGGATCGGGGCAGCGAGGGAGGAAGCTTTCTTT
cdr3_aa: CASSIYSGGIGAAREEAFF

v_call: TRBV10-1
clone_size: once
d_call: -
j_call: TRBJ2-2
cdr3_nt: TGCGCCAGCAGTGAGACTGTATGGAACGCCGGGGCCGGGGAGCTGTTTTTT
cdr3_aa: CASSETVWNAGAGELFF

v_call: TRBV12-3/TRBV12-4
clone_size: -
d_call: -
j_call: TRBJ1-1
cdr3_nt: TGTGCCAGCAGTTTAGTCGGGACTGAAGCTTTCTTT
cdr3_aa: CASSLVGTEAFF

v_call: TRBV7-9
clone_size: -
d_call: TRBD1
j_call: TRBJ1-1
cdr3_nt: TGTGCCAGCAGCTTATCAGGGGGCGCATTTGAAGCTTTCTTT
cdr3_aa: CASSLSGGAFEAFF

v_call: TRBV10-3
clone_size: -
d_call: TRBD2
j_call: TRBJ2-5
cdr3_nt: TGTGCCATCAGTGAGGGGCTAGCGGGGGGGGAAGAGACCCAGTACTTC
cdr3_aa: CAISEGLAGGEETQYF

v_call: TRBV5-1
clone_size: few
d_call: -
j_call: TRBJ1-6
cdr3_nt: TGCGCCAGCAGCCCCGCGGGGGGTACTTCACCCCTCCACTTT
cdr3_aa: CASSPAGGTSPLHF

v_call: TRBV7-9
clone_size: -
d_call: -
j_call: TRBJ1-1
cdr3_nt: TGTGCCAGCAGCTTATCAGGGCGAGGAGCTTTCTTT
cdr3_aa: CASSLSGRGAFF

v_call: TRBV11-2
clone_size: -
d_call: TRBD2
j_call: TRBJ2-1
cdr3_nt: TGTGCCAGCAGCTTTTTTTTTACTAGCGGGGGGGCCAGCAATGAGCAGTTCTTC
cdr3_aa: CASSFFFTSGGASNEQFF

v_call: TRBV19
clone_size: few
d_call: TRBD1
j_call: TRBJ1-1
cdr3_nt: TGTGCCAGTAGTATTTTTCAGGGGGACACTGAAGCTTTCTTT
cdr3_aa: CASSIFQGDTEAFF